This T cell receptor beta chain was captured by sequencing in a study of high-grade serous ovarian cancer treatment subgroups (TCRdb year 2021). About the full investigation: On average, each sample produced roughly 15,000 sequencing reads and around 8,200 unique TCR beta rearrangements. TCR beta repertoires were profiled in patients with high-grade serous ovarian cancer who were grouped, under a laparoscopic triage algorithm, by complete gross resection or by neoadjuvant chemotherapy response. Each patient contributed one primary tumor and two metastatic tumor samples, giving 90 samples in total. Of the approximately 30 patients in the cohort, around ten had no residual disease after primary surgery (R0), around ten were excellent NACT responders, and around ten were poor NACT responders.

Comments on this clone: Its antigen remains undetermined. It has no much larger one-base neighbor in the sample; base qualities were not kept.

Results the study describes overall, beyond this receptor: TCR repertoire analyses focused on CDR3; CDR1 and CDR2 were not analyzed. Repertoire similarity between tumors of the same patient ranged roughly 0.095 to 0.8, whereas almost no similarity was seen between different patients. Neoantigen level correlated positively with TCR clonal relatedness, and copy number variation and mutation load from whole-genome sequencing showed a positive trend with TCR clonal relatedness. Spatial information was not captured by bulk tumor TCR sequencing, so insight into HGSC tumor complexity and diversity was limited.

The CDR3 has 15 amino acids, counting the end cysteine and phenylalanine. The only DNA kept is the CDR3, 45 bases in frame from the first base. At the junction V is shortened by 0 bases and J by 5 bases, with 14 bases in between. CDR1 and CDR2, per the germline V gene, are SGDLS and YYNGEE. The 85 to 90 tumor samples underwent high-throughput TCR profiling with ImmunoSEQ. The paper's data handling went like this. Richness (unique productive sequences), clonality, evenness and relatedness were included as repertoire diversity metrics, and similarity between samples was assessed with the Bhattacharyya coefficient. Conclusions stayed consistent in a sensitivity analysis that left out TCRs with fewer than two reads. The immuneACCESS repertoire file appears here via TCRdb, limited to in-frame rearrangements. These files lack a portion of the clones; in checked studies, under half of the deficit traces to unresolved V genes, and the cause of the others is not known. V and J calls plus clone size are reproduced from that table; the DNA served to infer D and trimming. In all, the sample holds about 5,000 clones, and approximately 71% of those were seen once. About 16% of the sample comes from the top ten.

Tumor samples were obtained before definitive surgery or chemotherapy. The MD Anderson Biospecimen Extraction Resource handled genomic DNA extraction, while the MD Anderson Cancer Genomics Laboratory carried out the TCR sequencing. This sequence was found in a human donor with high-grade serous ovarian cancer. Specimen: tumor tissue. The rearrangement combines TRBV9 with TRBJ1-2, with TRBD1 as a weak D call on 5 bases. CDR3 protein: CASSVDPGTRYGYTF. The nucleotide sequence reads TGTGCCAGCAGCGTAGACCCCGGGACGAGGTATGGCTACACCTTC.